This T cell receptor beta chain is drawn from a study of blood T cell repertoires in COVID-19. About the study: Both acute and convalescent COVID-19 samples were obtained from the United States, Italy and Spain. Sample material is recorded as cDNA or gDNA derived from T cells, B-cell-depleted T cells, or PBMCs.

Trimming at V came to 5 bases and at J to 0 bases, leaving 3 bases not matched to a gene. This CDR3 has 16 amino acids. The germline CDR1 and CDR2 sequences are SGHRS and YFSETQ. Only in-frame clones appear in the TCRdb table, and some are missing; sequencing was by immunoSEQ multiplex PCR. In the table there are tens of thousands of clones, around four fifths of which are singletons. Sequenced input: peripheral blood. The source is a man between 45 and 60 years old with active or convalescent COVID-19. V is TRBV5-1 and J is TRBJ2-6, with TRBD1 identical over 9 bases. This CDR3 reads CASRPGQGSGANVLTF. The CDR3 bases are TGCGCCAGCAGACCGGGACAGGGCTCTGGGGCCAACGTCCTGACTTTC.